This T cell receptor (beta chain) was sequenced for a study of T cells in Graves' hyperthyroidism and ophthalmopathy. General study findings and limits: Prediction of ophthalmopathy progression came a median around 6 months pre-onset. Most thyroid clonotypes expanded above 0.001 appeared in blood too.

In regard to this clonotype: The target antigen is unknown.

This CDR3 has 15 amino acids. The V gene's germline CDR1 is SGHVS and CDR2 FNYEAQ. The V end lost 5 bases, the J end lost 1 base, and 14 bases lay between the germline ends. RNA transcripts served as the template for amplifying TCR beta CDR3 regions. An initial round of RT-PCR targeting the TCR CDR3 relied on the HTBI primer set. TCRdb redid the calling of the multiplex PCR reads with MiXCR, one entry per CDR3 protein. The data show approximately 710,000 distinct CDR3 sequences, roughly 17% seen once. The TCR originated in a man between 45 and 60 years old with Graves' hyperthyroidism. Sequencing was performed on blood. V usage is TRBV7-6 and J usage is TRBJ1-1; D perhaps matches TRBD1 (5 bases). DNA for the CDR3: TGTGCCAGCAGCGACAGAGTCCTGTCGAACACTGAAGCTTTCTTT. Residues: CASSDRVLSNTEAFF.